The rows below give T cell receptor beta chains drawn from one sample of a study of cytomegalovirus exposure and HLA in healthy donors. TCRdb's copy holds only in-frame clones and misses some; the assay was immunoSEQ multiplex PCR. The sample yields over 150,000 clones, under 85% seen once. Material for sequencing was PBMCs. The receptors were gathered from a male donor in good health and CMV-seronegative. Each CDR3 is given with its conserved first and last residue. Each record gives: J gene, D gene, clone size, V gene, CDR3 protein, CDR3 DNA. The D gene is left open where the match is weak. A clone size is listed for some rows: how often the clone was seen (once, few, many), or a class if it is expanded.

TRBJ1-4,NA,NA,TRBV19,CASSPSIGEKLFF,TGTGCCAGTAGTCCGTCAATCGGTGAAAAACTGTTTTTT
TRBJ2-7,NA,few,TRBV6-5,CASTLIGTLYEQYF,TGTGCCAGCACCTTAATCGGTACCCTCTACGAGCAGTACTTC
TRBJ2-7,TRBD1,few,TRBV6-5,CASSYNRGTGVREQYF,TGTGCCAGCAGTTACAATAGGGGGACAGGGGTACGCGAGCAGTACTTC
TRBJ1-1,NA,NA,TRBV5-5,CASSLLAGVAFF,TGTGCCAGCAGCTTGCTGGCAGGGGTCGCTTTCTTT
TRBJ2-1,TRBD1,NA,TRBV6-5,CASRPDRDLHEQFF,TGTGCCAGCAGACCGGACAGGGATTTGCATGAGCAGTTCTTC
TRBJ2-1,TRBD2,NA,TRBV6-5,CASSYAGAYNEQFF,TGTGCCAGCAGTTACGCGGGGGCCTACAATGAGCAGTTCTTC
TRBJ2-2,NA,NA,TRBV9,CASSVEGGDTGELFF,TGTGCCAGCAGCGTAGAGGGGGGGGACACCGGGGAGCTGTTTTTT
TRBJ1-1,NA,NA,TRBV6-5,CASSSLPPRLEAFF,TGTGCCAGCAGTTCCCTCCCCCCCCGGTTGGAAGCTTTCTTT
TRBJ2-1,NA,NA,TRBV5-1,CASSLGQTRDEQFF,TGCGCCAGCAGCTTGGGACAGACTCGGGATGAGCAGTTCTTC
TRBJ1-1,NA,few,TRBV7-9,CASSPPASIAAFF,TGTGCCAGCAGCCCCCCTGCCTCAATCGCGGCTTTCTTT
TRBJ1-1,NA,NA,TRBV19,CASSMTGNTEAFF,TGTGCCAGTAGTATGACAGGGAACACTGAAGCTTTCTTT
TRBJ1-1,TRBD1,NA,TRBV11-2,CASSSLDRGNTNTEAFF,TGTGCCAGCAGTTCCCTGGACAGGGGGAATACGAACACTGAAGCTTTCTTT
TRBJ1-1,NA,NA,TRBV30,CAWSGQENTEAFF,TGTGCCTGGAGTGGGCAAGAGAACACTGAAGCTTTCTTT
TRBJ1-1,NA,NA,TRBV6-1,CASNPLGGNTEAFF,TGTGCCAGCAACCCGTTGGGGGGTAACACTGAAGCTTTCTTT
TRBJ2-1,TRBD2,few,TRBV4-1,CASSLGTSGGAYNEQFF,TGCGCCAGCAGCTTAGGGACTAGCGGGGGGGCCTACAATGAGCAGTTCTTC
TRBJ1-1,NA,NA,TRBV7-9,CASRSYSQLNTEAFF,TGTGCCAGCAGGTCATACTCACAGCTGAACACTGAAGCTTTCTTT
TRBJ1-1,NA,NA,TRBV30,CAWSEAWGPTEAFF,TGTGCCTGGAGTGAGGCATGGGGGCCCACTGAAGCTTTCTTT
TRBJ1-1,NA,NA,TRBV25-1,CASTDRTYTEAFF,TGTGCCAGCACCGACAGGACCTACACTGAAGCTTTCTTT
TRBJ1-1,NA,NA,TRBV6-5,CASSYGQLMNTEAFF,TGTGCAAGCAGTTACGGACAGCTGATGAACACTGAAGCTTTCTTT
TRBJ1-2,TRBD1,NA,TRBV6-1,CASSGPGQTNYGHTF,TGTGCCAGCAGTGGCCCGGGACAGACTAACTATGGCCACACCTTC
TRBJ2-1,TRBD2,NA,TRBV7-3,CASSLSPGGLAGGNEQFF,TGTGCCAGCAGCTTAAGCCCTGGAGGACTAGCGGGGGGGAATGAGCAGTTCTTC
TRBJ2-1,NA,NA,TRBV6-5,CASRSPSHEQFF,TGTGCCAGCAGATCCCCTTCCCATGAGCAGTTCTTC
TRBJ1-2,NA,few,TRBV6-6,CASSDQGLNYGYTF,TGTGCCAGCAGTGACCAGGGGTTAAACTATGGCTACACCTTC
TRBJ2-3,TRBD2,once,TRBV7-3,CASSRGTSGRTDTQYF,TGTGCCAGCAGCCGAGGGACTAGCGGGAGAACAGATACGCAGTATTTT
TRBJ2-7,TRBD1,NA,TRBV28,CASVDRGDYEQYF,TGTGCCAGCGTCGACAGGGGGGACTACGAGCAGTACTTC
TRBJ2-7,NA,NA,TRBV4-3,CASSQSQGSYEQYF,TGCGCCAGCAGCCAATCCCAGGGTTCCTACGAGCAGTACTTC
TRBJ2-7,TRBD1,NA,TRBV30,CAWGTGTGVYEQYF,TGTGCCTGGGGGACCGGGACAGGGGTCTACGAGCAGTACTTC
TRBJ1-6,NA,NA,TRBV15,CATSRGVNYNSPLHF,TGTGCCACCAGCAGAGGCGTAAACTATAATTCACCCCTCCACTTT
TRBJ2-1,NA,once,TRBV6-1,CASSGGGTTYNEQFF,TGTGCCAGCAGTGGGGGGGGGACAACCTACAATGAGCAGTTCTTC
TRBJ2-5,NA,NA,TRBV6-1,CASSERGQETQYF,TGTGCCAGCAGTGAACGGGGGCAAGAGACCCAGTACTTC
TRBJ1-5,NA,once,TRBV30,CAWSLRGLQPQHF,TGTGCCTGGAGCCTCAGGGGTCTTCAGCCCCAGCATTTT
TRBJ1-3,NA,NA,TRBV6-6,CASSYSAGTGNTIYF,TGTGCCAGCAGCTACTCAGCAGGGACTGGAAACACCATATATTTT
TRBJ1-1,TRBD1,NA,TRBV28,CASSLWTGSLNTEAFF,TGTGCCAGCAGTTTATGGACAGGGAGTCTGAACACTGAAGCTTTCTTT
TRBJ1-3,TRBD1,NA,TRBV28,CASSLQGDRSGNTIYF,TGTGCCAGCAGTTTGCAGGGGGACCGCTCTGGAAACACCATATATTTT
TRBJ2-3,NA,NA,TRBV7-2,CASSPYTDTQYF,TGTGCCAGCAGCCCGTACACAGATACGCAGTATTTT
TRBJ2-4,TRBD1,NA,TRBV7-9,CASSPRTGAAKNIQYF,TGTGCCAGCAGCCCAAGGACAGGGGCGGCCAAAAACATTCAGTACTTC
TRBJ1-2,TRBD1,NA,TRBV18,CASSPEQGANYGYTF,TGTGCCAGCTCACCAGAACAGGGGGCTAACTATGGTTACACCTTC
TRBJ1-5,TRBD1,NA,TRBV30,CAWSGPGGSQPQHF,TGTGCCTGGAGTGGGCCAGGGGGCAGCCAGCCCCAGCATTTT
TRBJ2-5,NA,NA,TRBV7-2,CASSASTGSPKTQYF,TGTGCCAGCAGCGCCAGTACCGGGAGCCCGAAGACCCAGTACTTC
TRBJ1-2,NA,NA,TRBV19,CASTSFQAGTYGYTF,TGTGCCAGTACCTCCTTCCAGGCAGGAACCTATGGCTACACCTTC
TRBJ1-2,NA,NA,TRBV29-1,CSVGRGAGNYGYTF,TGCAGCGTTGGGCGCGGGGCAGGCAACTATGGCTACACCTTC
TRBJ2-3,NA,NA,TRBV30,CALEWAADTQYF,TGTGCCCTCGAGTGGGCAGCAGATACGCAGTATTTT
TRBJ2-1,NA,few,TRBV29-1,CSVEDPTGAYNEQFF,TGCAGCGTTGAAGATCCTACGGGAGCCTACAATGAGCAGTTCTTC
TRBJ2-1,NA,NA,TRBV2,CASVVYANEQFF,TGTGCCAGCGTCGTCTACGCCAATGAGCAGTTCTTC